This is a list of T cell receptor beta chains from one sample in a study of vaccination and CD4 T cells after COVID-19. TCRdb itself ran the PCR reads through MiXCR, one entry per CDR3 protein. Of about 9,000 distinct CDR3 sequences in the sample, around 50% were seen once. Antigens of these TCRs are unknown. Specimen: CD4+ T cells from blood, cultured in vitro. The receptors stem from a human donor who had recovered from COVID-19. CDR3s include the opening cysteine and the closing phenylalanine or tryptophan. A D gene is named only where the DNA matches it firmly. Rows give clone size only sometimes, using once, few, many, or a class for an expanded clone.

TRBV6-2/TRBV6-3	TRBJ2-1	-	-	CASSQPPTLEQFF	TGTGCCAGCAGTCAGCCCCCCACACTGGAGCAGTTCTTC
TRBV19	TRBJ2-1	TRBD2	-	CASSTPTSGYNEQFF	TGTGCCAGTAGTACACCGACTAGCGGGTACAATGAGCAGTTCTTC
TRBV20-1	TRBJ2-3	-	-	CSARVSGTSTDTQYF	TGCAGTGCTAGAGTCAGCGGGACAAGCACAGATACGCAGTATTTT
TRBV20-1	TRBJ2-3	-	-	CSASGGVTDTQYF	TGCAGTGCTAGTGGGGGTGTCACAGATACGCAGTATTTT
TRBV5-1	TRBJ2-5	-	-	CASSLDGRSQGRETQYF	TGCGCCAGCAGCTTGGATGGGCGCAGTCAGGGGCGGGAGACCCAGTACTTC
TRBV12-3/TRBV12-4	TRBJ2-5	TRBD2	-	CASRLGRLAGGETQYF	TGTGCCAGCAGGTTGGGGAGACTAGCGGGGGGAGAGACCCAGTACTTC
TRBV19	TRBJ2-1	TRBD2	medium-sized	CASSLLPPGLAGSSSYNEQFF	TGTGCCAGTAGTCTTCTTCCCCCGGGACTAGCGGGTTCTAGCTCCTACAATGAGCAGTTCTTC
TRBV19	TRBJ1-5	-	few	CASSIEIGGNSNQPQHF	TGTGCCAGTAGTATAGAGATCGGCGGGAATAGCAATCAGCCCCAGCATTTT
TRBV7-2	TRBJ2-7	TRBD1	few	CASSLGAQGAPYEQYF	TGTGCCAGCAGCTTAGGTGCCCAGGGGGCCCCCTACGAGCAGTACTTC
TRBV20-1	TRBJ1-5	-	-	CSARIETTGTRGQPQHF	TGCAGTGCTAGGATCGAGACTACAGGGACAAGGGGTCAGCCCCAGCATTTT
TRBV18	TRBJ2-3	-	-	CASSPTGGGGTDTQYF	TGTGCCAGCTCACCCACAGGGGGGGGTGGCACAGATACGCAGTATTTT
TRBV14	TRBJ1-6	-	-	CASSLKTGFGNSPLHF	TGTGCCAGCAGCCTGAAAACCGGTTTCGGTAATTCACCCCTCCACTTT
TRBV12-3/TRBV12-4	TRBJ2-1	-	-	CASRTQRKSSYNEQFF	TGTGCCAGCAGGACACAGCGGAAGAGCTCCTACAATGAGCAGTTCTTC
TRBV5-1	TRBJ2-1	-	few	CASSLGQGQNEQFF	TGCGCCAGCAGCTTGGGGCAGGGTCAGAATGAGCAGTTCTTC
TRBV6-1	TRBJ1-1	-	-	CASQWRPKLEAFF	TGTGCCTCCCAATGGAGGCCGAAGCTTGAAGCTTTCTTT
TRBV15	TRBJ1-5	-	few	CATSRGQAQGQPQHF	TGTGCCACCAGCAGAGGACAGGCACAGGGTCAGCCCCAGCATTTT
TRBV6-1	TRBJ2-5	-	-	CASSEGLGGETQYF	TGTGCCAGCAGTGAAGGACTGGGCGGGGAGACCCAGTACTTC
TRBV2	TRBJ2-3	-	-	CASSDLAGVADTQYF	TGTGCCAGCAGTGACCTAGCCGGAGTGGCAGATACGCAGTATTTT
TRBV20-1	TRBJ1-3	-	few	CSARDNGGIMGNTIYF	TGCAGTGCTAGAGATAATGGGGGGATAATGGGAAACACCATATATTTT
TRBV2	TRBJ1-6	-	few	CASSAWGSLHF	TGTGCCAGCAGCGCATGGGGGTCCCTCCACTTT
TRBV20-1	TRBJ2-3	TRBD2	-	CSAPVAGAGTQYF	TGCAGTGCTCCAGTAGCGGGGGCGGGTACGCAGTATTTT
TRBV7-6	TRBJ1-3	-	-	CASSLEVPGPTGGNTIYF	TGTGCCAGCAGCTTAGAGGTGCCGGGCCCAACCGGGGGAAACACCATATATTTT
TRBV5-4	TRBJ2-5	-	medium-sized	CASSASGGIQETQYF	TGTGCCAGCAGCGCATCAGGTGGGATACAAGAGACCCAGTACTTC
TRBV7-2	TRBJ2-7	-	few	CASSYDRSSYEQYF	TGTGCCAGCAGCTATGACAGAAGCTCCTACGAGCAGTACTTC
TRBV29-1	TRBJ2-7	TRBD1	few	CSVSGTGEYEQYF	TGCAGCGTTTCCGGGACAGGGGAATACGAGCAGTACTTC
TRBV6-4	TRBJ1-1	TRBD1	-	CASSTGTGTEAFF	TGTGCCAGCAGTACCGGGACAGGCACTGAAGCTTTCTTT
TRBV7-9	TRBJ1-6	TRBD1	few	CASSIRTGIDNSPLHF	TGTGCCAGCAGCATACGGACAGGCATTGATAATTCACCCCTCCACTTT
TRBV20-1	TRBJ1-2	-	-	CSANKNLGDYGYTF	TGCAGTGCTAATAAAAATCTTGGGGACTATGGCTACACCTTC
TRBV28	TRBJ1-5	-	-	CASSRNNQPQHF	TGTGCCAGCAGCCGTAACAATCAGCCCCAGCATTTT
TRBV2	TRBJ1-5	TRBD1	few	CASSPLGQGLSNQPQHF	TGTGCCAGCAGTCCCTTAGGACAGGGACTTAGCAATCAGCCCCAGCATTTT
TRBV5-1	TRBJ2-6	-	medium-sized	CASSWGSNSGANVLTF	TGCGCCAGCAGCTGGGGGTCAAACTCTGGGGCCAACGTCCTGACTTTC
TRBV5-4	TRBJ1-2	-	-	CASSLARQGSTYGYTF	TGTGCCAGCAGCTTGGCCCGGCAGGGGTCAACCTATGGCTACACCTTC
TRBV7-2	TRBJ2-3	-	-	CASRIPSTDTQYF	TGTGCCAGCAGGATTCCTAGCACAGATACGCAGTATTTT
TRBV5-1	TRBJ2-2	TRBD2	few	CASKTSGGESTGELFF	TGCGCCAGCAAAACTAGCGGGGGGGAAAGCACCGGGGAGCTGTTTTTT
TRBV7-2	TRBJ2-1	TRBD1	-	CASSSRQGALEQFF	TGTGCCAGCAGTTCGAGACAGGGGGCGCTTGAGCAGTTCTTC